The source of this T cell receptor (beta chain) is a study of cytomegalovirus exposure and HLA in healthy donors. Broader study findings: TCR beta chains numbering more than 150 were designated cytomegalovirus-associated. Sequencing had likely introduced a cluster of highly shared sequence variants as an artifact. A later look showed TCR association rates differing by HLA locus, highest for DRB1 and lowest for HLA-C. A later analysis linked a missense variant in DCLRE1C to the trimming of TCR beta V and J genes.

As concerns this clone: Antigen: not known.

The CDR3 is made up of 15 amino acids. Germline V lookup: CDR1 MNHNS, CDR2 SASEGT. Trimming left V 1 base short and J 3 bases short, with 10 bases between. The study ran its PCR with 60 Vbeta and 13 Jbeta primers. Using immunoSEQ multiplex PCR, the repertoire was profiled, and TCRdb retains in-frame clones only, with some absent. The repertoire holds under 200,000 clones, with 81% as singletons. The chain combines TRBV6-1 with TRBJ1-5, with D unclear. What was sequenced was PBMCs. The receptor was derived from a man aged 45-65 years in good health and CMV-seronegative. In DNA, the CDR3 is TGTGCCAGCAGTGAAGTTGTAGCCGCCAATCAGCCCCAGCATTTT. This sequence encodes CASSEVVAANQPQHF.